This is a list of T cell receptor beta chains from one sample in a study of control samples from healthy donors and cancer patients. Data came from immunoSEQ multiplex PCR; TCRdb stores just in-frame clones and leaves some out. The sample carries approximately 69,000 clones, roughly nine tenths recorded once. The specimen sequenced was PBMCs. These receptors were collected from a man aged 55 to 70 with colorectal cancer. Each CDR3 is given with its conserved first and last residue. A D gene is named only where the DNA matches it firmly. Some rows have no size entry. The others give once, few or many, or a class for an expanded clone.

d_call	clone_size	j_call	v_call	cdr3_aa	cdr3_nt
TRBD1	-	TRBJ2-7	TRBV4-1	CASSQVRFRGDRVSYEQYF	TGCGCCAGCAGCCAAGTCCGGTTTAGGGGGGACAGGGTTTCCTACGAGCAGTACTTC
TRBD2	-	TRBJ2-1	TRBV4-3	CASSQDPGGNYNEQFF	TGCGCCAGCAGCCAAGATCCGGGGGGAAATTACAATGAGCAGTTCTTC
TRBD1	-	TRBJ2-3	TRBV2	CASRQGQGLTDTQYF	TGTGCCAGCAGACAGGGACAGGGTCTGACAGATACGCAGTATTTT
TRBD2	-	TRBJ2-5	TRBV14	CASSQGGSGAQETQYF	TGTGCCAGCAGCCAAGGTGGTAGCGGGGCCCAAGAGACCCAGTACTTC
-	few	TRBJ1-1	TRBV12-3/TRBV12-4	CASSPGQNTEAFF	TGTGCCAGCAGTCCGGGACAGAACACTGAAGCTTTCTTT
-	-	TRBJ2-1	TRBV7-3	CASSLQGMGSYNEQFF	TGTGCCAGCAGCTTACAGGGAATGGGCTCCTACAATGAGCAGTTCTTC
-	-	TRBJ1-5	TRBV27	CASSLSNGPQHF	TGTGCCAGCAGTTTATCGAACGGGCCCCAGCATTTT
TRBD2	once	TRBJ2-3	TRBV6-1	CASSEQRGGGTDTQYF	TGTGCCAGCAGTGAGCAGCGGGGGGGCGGAACAGATACGCAGTATTTT
-	-	TRBJ1-2	TRBV4-1	CASSRSGYGYTF	TGCGCCAGCAGTCGCTCCGGCTATGGCTACACCTTC
-	-	TRBJ2-7	TRBV5-1	CASSFSGPYEQYF	TGCGCCAGCAGCTTCTCGGGCCCCTACGAGCAGTACTTC
-	few	TRBJ2-3	TRBV2	CASRPRNAQRTDTQYF	TGTGCCAGCAGACCTCGGAACGCCCAGCGCACAGATACGCAGTATTTT